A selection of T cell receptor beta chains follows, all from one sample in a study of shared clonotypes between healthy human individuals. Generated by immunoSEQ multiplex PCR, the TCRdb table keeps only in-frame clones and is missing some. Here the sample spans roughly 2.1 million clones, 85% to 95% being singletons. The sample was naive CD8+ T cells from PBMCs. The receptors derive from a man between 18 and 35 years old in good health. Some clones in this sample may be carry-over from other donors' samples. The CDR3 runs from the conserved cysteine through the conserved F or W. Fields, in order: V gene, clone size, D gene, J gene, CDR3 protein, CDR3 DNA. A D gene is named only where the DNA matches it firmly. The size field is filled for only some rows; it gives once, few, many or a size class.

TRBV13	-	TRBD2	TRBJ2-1	CASSSPLGTSGRGDEQFF	TGTGCCAGCAGCTCACCCCTTGGGACTAGCGGGAGAGGCGATGAGCAGTTCTTC
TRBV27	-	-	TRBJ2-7	CASSLEQSYEQYF	TGTGCCAGCAGTTTAGAACAGTCCTACGAGCAGTACTTC
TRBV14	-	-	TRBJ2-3	CASSQASPSTDTQYF	TGTGCCAGCAGCCAAGCGTCTCCCAGCACAGATACGCAGTATTTT
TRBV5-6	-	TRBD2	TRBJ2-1	CASSPRFWTSGGYNEQFF	TGTGCCAGCAGCCCACGATTCTGGACTAGCGGGGGCTACAATGAGCAGTTCTTC
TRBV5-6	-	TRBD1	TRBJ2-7	CASSPQGTYEQYF	TGTGCCAGCAGCCCACAGGGGACCTACGAGCAGTACTTC
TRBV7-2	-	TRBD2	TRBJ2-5	CASSSLLAGTLVEETQYF	TGTGCCAGCAGCTCCCTACTAGCGGGCACCCTCGTGGAAGAGACCCAGTACTTC
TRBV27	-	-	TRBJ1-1	CASSRGANTEAFF	TGTGCCAGCAGTCGAGGAGCTAACACTGAAGCTTTCTTT
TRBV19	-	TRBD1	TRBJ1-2	CASSSRDRGTEGYTF	TGTGCCAGTAGTTCCCGGGACAGGGGAACGGAAGGCTACACCTTC
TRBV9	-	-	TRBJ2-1	CASSGNEQFF	TGTGCCAGCAGCGGGAATGAGCAGTTCTTC
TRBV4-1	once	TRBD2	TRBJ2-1	CASSQAGTRRPNEQFF	TGCGCCAGCAGCCAAGCCGGGACTAGACGTCCCAATGAGCAGTTCTTC
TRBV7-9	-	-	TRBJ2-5	CASSHQTGPGTQYF	TGTGCCAGCAGCCACCAAACAGGGCCTGGGACCCAGTACTTC
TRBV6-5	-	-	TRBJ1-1	CASSYVEGMNTEAFF	TGTGCCAGCAGTTACGTCGAGGGAATGAACACTGAAGCTTTCTTT
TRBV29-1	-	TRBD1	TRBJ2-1	CSVSIRQGESYNEQFF	TGCAGCGTTTCTATACGACAGGGAGAATCCTACAATGAGCAGTTCTTC
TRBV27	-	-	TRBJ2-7	CASTPRGSSYEQYF	TGTGCCAGCACCCCGCGTGGGAGCTCCTACGAGCAGTACTTC
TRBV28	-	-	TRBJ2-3	CASSFGRGTDTQYF	TGTGCCAGCAGTTTTGGACGGGGCACAGATACGCAGTATTTT
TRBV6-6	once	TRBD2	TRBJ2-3	CASSRTSGRTDTQYF	TGTGCCAGCAGTCGCACTAGCGGGAGAACAGATACGCAGTATTTT
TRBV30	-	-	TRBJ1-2	CAWRLGTLGYTF	TGTGCCTGGAGGCTCGGGACTCTCGGCTACACCTTC
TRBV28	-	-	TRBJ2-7	CASSYTVSLTYEQYF	TGTGCCAGCAGTTACACCGTATCATTAACCTACGAGCAGTACTTC
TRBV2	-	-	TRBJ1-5	CASSDGTGNQPQHF	TGTGCCAGCAGTGATGGCACGGGCAATCAGCCCCAGCATTTT
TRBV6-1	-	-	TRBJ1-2	CASSEGTHFSYYGYTF	TGTGCCAGCAGTGAAGGGACCCATTTCTCCTATTATGGCTACACCTTC
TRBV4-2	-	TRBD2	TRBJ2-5	CASSQDWSGPGGETQYF	TGTGCCAGCAGCCAAGATTGGAGCGGGCCGGGGGGAGAGACCCAGTACTTC
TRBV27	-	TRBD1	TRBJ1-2	CASSFRTGGLMGYTF	TGTGCCAGCAGTTTCCGGACAGGGGGTCTGATGGGCTACACCTTC
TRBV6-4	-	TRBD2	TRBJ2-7	CASSGLAGGQVGYEQYF	TGTGCCAGCAGTGGGCTAGCGGGAGGGCAGGTAGGCTACGAGCAGTACTTC
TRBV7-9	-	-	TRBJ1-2	CASSPGGSGYGYTF	TGTGCCAGCAGTCCCGGAGGGTCGGGCTATGGCTACACCTTC
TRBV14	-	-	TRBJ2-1	CASSVLGFEQFF	TGTGCCAGCAGCGTTTTGGGGTTTGAGCAGTTCTTC
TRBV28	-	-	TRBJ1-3	CASSLGAWDSGNTIYF	TGTGCCAGCAGTCTTGGGGCATGGGACTCTGGAAACACCATATATTTT
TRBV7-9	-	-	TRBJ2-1	CASSLAFPAYNEQFF	TGTGCCAGCAGCTTAGCTTTTCCAGCCTACAATGAGCAGTTCTTC
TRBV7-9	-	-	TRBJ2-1	CASSLLGQEQFF	TGTGCCAGCAGCTTACTGGGACAAGAGCAGTTCTTC
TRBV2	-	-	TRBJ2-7	CASSERRNLRYEQYF	TGTGCCAGCAGTGAGAGGAGAAACCTCAGATACGAGCAGTACTTC
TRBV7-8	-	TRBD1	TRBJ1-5	CASSRDRRYSNQPQHF	TGTGCCAGCAGCCGGGACAGACGTTATAGCAATCAGCCCCAGCATTTT
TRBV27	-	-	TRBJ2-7	CASSLSSLSSYEQYF	TGTGCCAGCAGTTTATCGTCGTTAAGCTCCTACGAGCAGTACTTC
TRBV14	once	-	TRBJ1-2	CASRSRSGYGGYTF	TGTGCCAGCAGGTCAAGGTCAGGTTACGGTGGCTACACCTTC
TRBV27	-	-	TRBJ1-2	CASSLTANYGYTF	TGTGCCAGCAGTCTCACTGCTAACTATGGCTACACCTTC
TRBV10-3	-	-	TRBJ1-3	CAISDLTVSGNTIYF	TGTGCCATCAGTGATTTGACAGTCTCTGGAAACACCATATATTTT
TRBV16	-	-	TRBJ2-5	CASSQEGGQETQYF	TGTGCCAGCAGCCAAGAAGGGGGGCAAGAGACCCAGTACTTC
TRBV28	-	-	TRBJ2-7	CASSLSGPWEQYF	TGTGCCAGCAGTTTAAGTGGGCCCTGGGAGCAGTACTTC
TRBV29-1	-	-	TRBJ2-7	CSVGARGYEQYF	TGCAGCGTTGGGGCGAGGGGCTACGAGCAGTACTTC
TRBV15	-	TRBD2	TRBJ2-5	CATSEAGGGKTQYF	TGTGCCACCTCCGAGGCGGGAGGGGGGAAGACCCAGTACTTC
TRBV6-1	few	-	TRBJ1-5	CASSESWPQHF	TGTGCCAGCAGTGAATCCTGGCCCCAGCATTTT
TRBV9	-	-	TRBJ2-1	CASSVGGGAYNEQFF	TGTGCCAGCAGCGTAGGAGGGGGTGCCTACAATGAGCAGTTCTTC
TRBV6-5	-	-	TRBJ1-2	CASTPGTFGYTF	TGTGCCAGCACCCCCGGGACGTTTGGCTACACCTTC